This T cell receptor (beta chain) was captured in a study of cytomegalovirus exposure and HLA in healthy donors. Study in general: The roughly 700 first-cohort repertoires shared a platform with the roughly 130 validation repertoires, as reported in a later analysis.

Assay: immunoSEQ multiplex PCR; the TCRdb copy retains only in-frame clones and omits some. This sample has about 170,000 clones, with around nine tenths found just once. Findings and caveats of the study: Investigators reported more than 150 TCR beta chains as tied to cytomegalovirus.

This CDR3 contains 17 residues. Per the germline V gene, CDR1 is SGHTA and CDR2 is FQGNSA. V lost 3 bases to trimming and J lost 4 bases; unmatched junction nucleotides: 9. The donors were part of the validation cohort, which consisted of some 120 subjects and was separate from the first cohort of around 620 subjects. About this clone: What it binds is not known.

This sequence was found in a woman aged 18-29 years in good health and CMV-seropositive. The sequenced material came from PBMCs. V is TRBV7-2 and J is TRBJ2-2; 9 bases agree with TRBD2. The CDR3 sequence: CASSFSASGMGTGELFF. The CDR3, as DNA: TGTGCCAGCAGCTTTTCGGCTAGCGGGATGGGCACCGGGGAGCTGTTTTTT.